Presented here are 11 T cell receptor beta chains from one specimen sequenced in a study of blood T cell repertoires in COVID-19. TCRdb's copy holds only in-frame clones and misses some; the assay was immunoSEQ multiplex PCR. Of under 300,000 clones listed, roughly 86% are singletons. The source material was peripheral blood. The receptors were gathered from a woman aged 70-85 years with active or convalescent COVID-19.

V and J are TRBV19 and TRBJ2-5; the match to TRBD2 covers 8 bases. The CDR3 length is 14 residues. V was clipped by 8 bases and J by 5 bases; unmatched bases: 10. Germline CDR1 reads LNHDA; CDR2 reads SQIVND (reference sequence). This CDR3 is CASGGLGPPETQYF. The CDR3 nucleotides read TGTGCCAGTGGGGGACTAGGCCCCCCGGAGACCCAGTACTTC.

The rearrangement joins TRBV13 to TRBJ1-2, with TRBD1 matching 9 bases. V lost 6 bases and J lost 5; bases outside the gene matches: 7. Germline V gene data show CDR1 as PRHDT and CDR2 as FYEKMQ (reference sequence). This CDR3 is 14 amino acids long. This CDR3 is CASSFRDRGYGYTF. CDR3 DNA: TGTGCCAGCAGTTTTCGAGACAGGGGGTATGGCTACACCTTC.

This chain uses TRBV6-5 with TRBJ2-5; possibly TRBD2 for D (6 bases). The CDR3 length is 15 residues. The V gene lost 6 bases and the J gene lost 5 bases, with 19 bases spanning the gap. CDR1 is MNHEY, CDR2 SVGAGI, per germline. CDR3 region: CASSNPRVGGETQYF. CDR3 bases: TGTGCCAGCAGCAACCCCCGGGTAGGAGGGGAGACCCAGTACTTC.

This clone was seen once. The gene calls are TRBV12-3 or TRBV12-4 and TRBJ2-4; 10 positions match TRBD1. Unmatched junction bases numbered 7, after V lost 10 bases and J lost 7 bases. The CDR3 has 13 amino acids. The CDR3 nucleotides are TGTGCCACCCAGACAGGGGGCTCGAACATTCAGTACTTC. This gives the protein CATQTGGSNIQYF.

The genes are TRBV6-5 and TRBJ1-2, with 10 nucleotides matching TRBD1. The V gene end was trimmed by 6 bases and the J gene end by 11 bases; junction bases not matched to a gene: 6. The CDR3 length is 12 residues. The V gene's germline CDR1 is MNHEY and CDR2 SVGAGI. The CDR3 loop reads CASRLGQGIYTF. CDR3 in DNA: TGTGCCAGCAGACTGGGACAGGGGATTTACACCTTC.

This chain links TRBV7-2 with TRBJ2-1; 7 nucleotides match TRBD2. The CDR3 is 13 amino acids. The germline CDR1 and CDR2 sequences are SGHTA and FQGNSA. With 5 bases clipped from V and 6 bases from J, the junction kept 4 bases outside the gene matches. CDR3 residues: CASSVTGGNEQFF. In DNA, the CDR3 is TGTGCCAGCAGCGTAACGGGGGGCAATGAGCAGTTCTTC.

The chain is built from TRBV9 and TRBJ1-1; no clear D gene. The V end lost 3 bases, the J end lost 1 base, and 10 bases lay between the germline ends. CDR3 length equals 14 residues. Germline V gene lookup returns CDR1 SGDLS and CDR2 YYNGEE. The DNA for the CDR3 is TGTGCCAGCAGCGCCCACCGAGCGAACACTGAAGCTTTCTTT. This sequence encodes CASSAHRANTEAFF.

This chain links TRBV14 with TRBJ1-4; perhaps TRBD1 as D (6 bases). The CDR3 runs 16 residues. Germline V gene sequence: CDR1 SGHDN, CDR2 FVKESK. V gave up 4 bases and J gave up 8 bases, with 20 bases separating them. The CDR3 is CASSLTRGNKAEKLFF. The CDR3 coding sequence is TGTGCCAGCAGCCTAACCAGGGGAAATAAGGCGGAAAAACTGTTTTTT.

Only one count was recorded for this clone. The chain has TRBV11-2 and TRBJ2-5, with a tentative D call TRBD2 (6 bases). Germline V gene data show CDR1 as SGHAT and CDR2 as FQNNGV. V was pared by 1 base and J by 5 bases, with 17 bases between. This CDR3 is 16 amino acids long. CDR3 coding DNA: TGTGCCAGCAGCTTAGGGGAGGCGGCGCGGACGGAGACCCAGTACTTC. Translation: CASSLGEAARTETQYF.

The gene calls are TRBV19 and TRBJ1-5, with 10 positions matching TRBD1. With 4 bases clipped from V and 1 base from J, the junction kept 7 bases outside the gene matches. The CDR3 is 17 residues long. Per germline, CDR1 LNHDA and CDR2 SQIVND (reference sequence). The CDR3 spells CASSTDRGWISNQPQHF. CDR3 sequence (DNA): TGTGCCAGTAGTACGGACAGGGGGTGGATAAGCAATCAGCCCCAGCATTTT.

V is TRBV27 and J is TRBJ1-4; D is perhaps TRBD1 (5 bases). V was trimmed by 3 bases and J by 8 bases, leaving 16 bases between them. CDR1 MNHEY and CDR2 SMNVEV come from the germline V gene (reference sequence). The CDR3 consists of 15 residues. The CDR3 sequence: CASSFQGPRGEKLFF. As DNA, the CDR3 is TGTGCCAGCAGTTTCCAGGGTCCTCGGGGGGAAAAACTGTTTTTT.